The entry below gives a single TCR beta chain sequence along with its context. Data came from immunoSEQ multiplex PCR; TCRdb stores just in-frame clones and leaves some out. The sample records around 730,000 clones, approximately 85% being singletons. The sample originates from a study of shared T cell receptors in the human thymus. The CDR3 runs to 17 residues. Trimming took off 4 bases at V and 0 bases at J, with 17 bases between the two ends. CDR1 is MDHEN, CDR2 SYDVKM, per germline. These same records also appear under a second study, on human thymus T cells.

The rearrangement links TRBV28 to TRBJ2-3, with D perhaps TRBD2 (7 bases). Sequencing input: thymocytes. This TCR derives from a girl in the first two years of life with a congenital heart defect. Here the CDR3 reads CASSSRRRGPSTDTQYF. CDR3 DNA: TGTGCCAGCAGTTCCCGAAGGCGGGGGCCTAGCACAGATACGCAGTATTTT.